This T cell receptor (beta chain) appears in the sequencing data of a study of shared clonotypes between healthy human individuals. The donors, all of them Caucasian adults, lived in Nashville, Tennessee. In its sample, this clone was seen once. What it binds is unknown. The same CDR3 can be traced to other DNA sequences in this sample. The assay was immunoSEQ multiplex PCR, and TCRdb's table has in-frame clones only and misses some. The sample includes roughly 2,500,000 clones, 93% of them seen just once. Study-wide points: Richness estimates generally favored naive over memory subsets. Among donors, the sharing of clonotypes was expected to be influenced by sequencing depth. Clonotypes shared by all four sorted-subset donors had higher generation probabilities than non-shared clonotypes.

This CDR3 comprises 14 residues. Per the germline V gene, CDR1 is SGHTA and CDR2 is FQGNSA. Trimming took 2 bases from V and 2 from J, leaving 10 bases between them. The sequenced sample was naive CD4+ T cells from PBMCs. Subset specified: CD45RA+ positively selected. J is TRBJ2-7 and V is TRBV7-2; maybe TRBD2 (5 bases). This receptor was obtained from a man younger than 30 in good health. Some clones in this sample may be carry-over from other donors' samples. DNA of the CDR3: TGTGCCAGCAGCTTAACCAGCGGAGCCTACGAGCAGTACTTC. Residues: CASSLTSGAYEQYF.